The entry that follows covers one TCR beta chain sequence. Produced via immunoSEQ multiplex PCR; TCRdb's table is partial and in-frame only. The repertoire holds 200,000 to 250,000 clones, with roughly 87% as singletons. The CDR3 has 14 residues. Germline V gene sequence: CDR1 LNHDA, CDR2 SQIVND (reference sequence). V gave up 4 bases and J gave up 5 bases; unmatched junction bases: 4. The source of the sample is a study of blood T cell repertoires in COVID-19. The rearrangement links TRBV19 to TRBJ1-4, with 7 bases matching TRBD1. Source material: PBMCs or T cells enriched from blood (not recorded which). The clonotype originates from a young man with acute COVID-19. CDR3 coding DNA: TGTGCCAGTAGTACGGGACAGCTAAATGAAAAACTGTTTTTT. Amino acids: CASSTGQLNEKLFF.